The subject of this entry is one T cell receptor beta chain. The target antigen is unknown. Clones were read by immunoSEQ multiplex PCR, and TCRdb kept only the in-frame ones, dropping some. The sample lists 130,000 to 150,000 clones, around 93% occurring once. These data are taken from a study of T cell responses to AZD1222 COVID-19 vaccine. Study-level background: Pooled samples include second doses given at about 4 or 12 weeks.

Looked up from germline, CDR1 is MDHEN and CDR2 is SYDVKM. Trimming pared 3 bases from V and 2 bases from J, leaving 16 bases between. The CDR3 totals 16 residues. The study, taken as a whole, reports: Of spike-specific TCRs, nearly half reportedly target regions left unmutated in variants. Clonal diversity may have been underestimated in mostly white British donors. Two doses of AZD1222 preceded a rise in Spike-specific TCR breadth and depth.

The chain carries TRBV28 and TRBJ1-2; no firm D call. The source material was peripheral blood, sampled on day 0 of AZD1222 vaccination. This receptor was taken from an adult in good health. DNA for the CDR3: TGTGCCAGCAGTTTTTCCCCCCCCACATTGAACTATGGCTACACCTTC. The encoded protein is CASSFSPPTLNYGYTF.